A single TCR beta chain is shown here with its context. Its antigen is undetermined. Germline V gene data show CDR1 as MNHEY and CDR2 as SVGAGI. This CDR3 is 13 amino acids long. V lost 6 bases and J 6 bases, leaving 15 bases between the germline ends. These data come from a study of long-term antiretroviral therapy in people with HIV. Study-wide results and limits: The range of CDR3 lengths in HIV repertoires proved narrower than that found in controls. Post-ART diversity increased but stayed below transplant donor controls.

Each participant with HIV received care in the United States. The libraries were made with immunoSEQ v3.0 at survey level. Sequencing was designed to cover roughly 40,000-55,000 T-cell genomes in each sample. The assay was immunoSEQ multiplex PCR, and TCRdb's table has in-frame clones only and misses some. The repertoire has about 22,000 clones, under 85% of them found once; the top ten carry more than 15%. Material: unsorted PBMCs, obtained 0.5 years before starting antiretroviral therapy. This clonotype originated in a middle-aged man with HIV. The chain recombines TRBV6-5 with TRBJ2-7; no clear D. The DNA for the CDR3 is TGTGCCAGCAGCCCGAGCTCCTCCGGCGAGCAGTACTTC. It yields the protein CASSPSSSGEQYF.